This T cell receptor beta chain is drawn from a study of regulatory T cells in long-lasting Graves disease. This clonotype was recorded at least ten times. This CDR3 has 16 residues. The V gene lost 1 base and the J gene lost 3 bases, with 16 bases spanning the gap. Germline V gene lookup returns CDR1 SGHVS and CDR2 FNYEAQ. Building of the TCR beta libraries involved iRepertoire HTBI primers and Arm-PCR of CDR3 regions. TCRdb analysed the multiplex PCR reads with MiXCR anew, one entry per CDR3 protein. Of fewer than 450,000 distinct CDR3 sequences in the sample, 15% are singletons; the top ten hold under 9%. Time point indicated: newly diagnosed GD, antithyroid drugs for less than 3 months. Isolated PBMC RNA provided the starting material for the TCR library. Another study also made use of these data, one on T cells in Graves' hyperthyroidism and ophthalmopathy.

The J gene is TRBJ2-7, the V gene TRBV7-6, with unresolved D. The receptor comes from a woman aged 40-49 years with Graves disease. Here the sequenced sample was peripheral blood mononuclear cells (PBMCs), taken at new diagnosis, from a patient treated with antithyroid drugs. CDR3 region: CASSLEQQSLGYEQYF. The CDR3 region has the DNA TGTGCCAGCAGCTTAGAACAGCAATCGCTTGGCTACGAGCAGTACTTC.